These 12 T cell receptor beta chains share one sample of origin, sequenced in a study of OX40 agonist ivuxolimab in advanced cancers. Repertoires were generated with immunoSEQ multiplex PCR, while TCRdb's copy carries only in-frame clones and drops some. The top ten hold 3.8% of the sample, which has roughly 100,000 clones, approximately 85% seen once. Material: CD4+ or CD8+ T cells sorted from blood, obtained in a trial of the OX40 agonist ivuxolimab. Receptor source: an adult with an advanced solid tumor such as melanoma, head and neck, liver or kidney cancer.

In DNA, the CDR3 is TGTGCCAGCAGTGGTCAGGGCAATGGCTACACCTTC. Its translation: CASSGQGNGYTF. V is TRBV2 and J is TRBJ1-2; TRBD1 might be the D (5 bases). The CDR3 loop spans 12 amino acids. The ends were cut back, 4 bases at V and 6 bases at J, with 9 bases in the middle. Per the germline V gene, CDR1 is SNHLY and CDR2 is FYNNEI.

V usage is TRBV28 and J usage is TRBJ1-4; D perhaps matches TRBD1 (5 bases). The germline V gene encodes CDR1 MDHEN and CDR2 SYDVKM. Between the trimmed V and J ends, which lost 2 bases and 8 bases, there was a span of 12 bases. The CDR3 has 14 amino acids. In DNA form, the CDR3 reads TGTGCCAGCAGTTTAGGGCAGGGAGGGGAAAAACTGTTTTTT. Translating gives CASSLGQGGEKLFF.

The CDR3 reads CASSRPTPGLSSYEQYF. CDR3 coding DNA: TGTGCCAGCTCACGACCAACCCCAGGGTTAAGTTCCTACGAGCAGTACTTC. The V call is TRBV18, the J call TRBJ2-7; D might be TRBD1 (5 bases). Trimming shortened V by 4 bases and J by 1 base, and 20 bases separated the two germline ends. Germline V gene sequence: CDR1 KGHSH, CDR2 LQKENI. CDR3 size: 17 residues.

The chain has TRBV11-2 and TRBJ2-7; 7 positions match TRBD2. The germline CDR1 and CDR2 sequences are SGHAT and FQNNGV. This CDR3 contains 16 residues. V was clipped by 0 bases and J by 4 bases; unmatched bases: 9. CDR3 region: CASSLEAGVATYEQYF. In nucleotides, the CDR3 is TGTGCCAGCAGCTTAGAGGCGGGGGTAGCGACATACGAGCAGTACTTC.

This chain connects TRBV7-9 to TRBJ2-5, with D possibly being TRBD1 or TRBD2 (5 bases each). There are 14 residues in the CDR3. Per the germline V gene, CDR1 is SEHNR and CDR2 is FQNEAQ (reference sequence). V dropped 5 bases and J dropped 1 base, with 11 bases sitting between them. The CDR3 DNA follows: TGTGCCAGCAGCCCTCGGGACGCCCAAGAGACCCAGTACTTC. This codes for CASSPRDAQETQYF.

The chain uses TRBV4-1 and TRBJ1-1; D is unclear. V dropped 7 bases and J dropped 5 bases, with 20 bases sitting between them. This CDR3 is built from 15 residues. In germline, CDR1 is MGHRA, CDR2 YSYEKL. Written as DNA, the CDR3 is TGCGCCAGCAATTTCTTAGCAGGCCCGAGGACTGAAGCTTTCTTT. Translated: CASNFLAGPRTEAFF.

This chain links TRBV9 with TRBJ2-1; possible D gene TRBD1, 5 bases. Germline V lookup: CDR1 SGDLS, CDR2 YYNGEE. The CDR3 runs to 13 residues. V was clipped by 4 bases and J by 8 bases, with 13 bases between them. CDR3 bases: TGTGCCAGCAGCAAAACAGGTACTTATGAGCAGTTCTTC. Its protein product is CASSKTGTYEQFF.

The DNA of the CDR3 is TGTGCCAGCAGGAACTTCTTGAGTCGGAACACTGAAGCTTTCTTT. Translation: CASRNFLSRNTEAFF. The J gene is TRBJ1-1, the V gene TRBV27, with unresolved D. V was trimmed by 6 bases and J by 1 base, leaving 15 bases between them. Germline values: CDR1 MNHEY, CDR2 SMNVEV (reference sequence). This CDR3 region has 15 residues.

The V gene is TRBV10-3, the J gene TRBJ2-3; D is unresolved. V was pared by 6 bases and J by 4 bases, with 8 bases between. CDR1 and CDR2 (germline): ENHRY, SYGVKD. The length of the CDR3 is 12 residues. In DNA form, the CDR3 reads TGTGCCATCAGGAGAGAAGCAGATACGCAGTATTTT. Translating gives CAIRREADTQYF.

The chain has TRBV11-3 and TRBJ2-7; D is perhaps TRBD2 (6 bases). The CDR3 totals 15 residues. V lost 5 bases to trimming and J lost 4 bases, with 18 bases between them. Germline-derived CDR1 and CDR2 are SGHNT and YENEEA. The CDR3 protein is CASSLQGGRQYEQYF. As DNA, the CDR3 is TGTGCCAGCAGCCTCCAGGGAGGCAGGCAATACGAGCAGTACTTC. The variable domain in full, with the rest retrieved from reference TRBV11-3 and TRBJ2-7, is EAGVVQSPRYKIIEKKQPVAFWCNPISGHNTLYWYLQNLGQGPELLIRYENEEAVDDSQLPKDRFSAERLKGVDSTLKIQPAELGDSAVYLCASSLQGGRQYEQYFGPGTRLTVT.

The chain has TRBV30 and TRBJ1-2; no clear D gene. V was pared by 0 bases and J by 3 bases, with 5 bases between. Germline V CDR1 and CDR2: GTSNPN, SVGIG (reference sequence). The CDR3 consists of 12 residues. The CDR3 nucleotides read TGTGCCTGGAGTGTTGGCGACTATGGCTACACCTTC. It yields the protein CAWSVGDYGYTF.

The chain combines TRBV7-8 with TRBJ2-7, with D perhaps matching TRBD2 (5 bases). Trimming cost V 4 bases and J 2 bases, with 15 bases left between them. CDR1 is SGHVS, CDR2 FQNEAQ, per germline. The CDR3 is 15 residues long. Here the CDR3 reads CASSWTVSGPYEQYF. The CDR3 nucleotides are TGTGCCAGCAGCTGGACCGTGAGCGGACCCTACGAGCAGTACTTC.